These 28 T cell receptor beta chains originate from one sample sequenced in a study of OX40 agonist ivuxolimab in advanced cancers. TCRdb's copy holds only in-frame clones and misses some; the assay was immunoSEQ multiplex PCR. The data show 65,000 to 85,000 clones, 92% seen once. Sequencing was performed on CD4+ or CD8+ T cells sorted from blood, taken in a trial of the OX40 agonist ivuxolimab. Source of these receptors: an adult with an advanced solid tumor such as melanoma, head and neck, liver or kidney cancer.

This CDR3 is CASSEGTGNNSPLHF. The CDR3 nucleotides read TGTGCCAGCAGTGAAGGGACAGGGAATAATTCACCCCTCCACTTT. The chain recombines TRBV2 with TRBJ1-6; TRBD1 matches at 8 bases. There are 15 residues in the CDR3. V lost 1 base and J lost 5; bases outside the gene matches: 1. Germline assignment: CDR1 SNHLY and CDR2 FYNNEI.

The rearrangement uses TRBV10-3 and TRBJ1-6; maybe TRBD1 (5 bases). Trimming removed 0 bases from V and 9 bases from J, with 15 bases in between. CDR1 ENHRY and CDR2 SYGVKD come from the germline V gene. The CDR3 has 16 amino acids. The CDR3, as DNA: TGTGCCATCAGTGAGTCAGGCCAGGGTAGCGGTTCACCCCTCCACTTT. It is translated as CAISESGQGSGSPLHF.

Only a few counts were recorded for this clone. The rearrangement joins TRBV19 to TRBJ2-5; 10 bases map to TRBD1. V gave up 6 bases and J gave up 4 bases; unmatched junction bases: 8. The CDR3 loop spans 15 amino acids. The V gene's germline CDR1 is LNHDA and CDR2 SQIVND (reference sequence). The CDR3 sequence is CASSPIRDRGETQYF. The CDR3 nucleotides read TGTGCCAGTAGCCCAATCCGGGACAGGGGAGAGACCCAGTACTTC.

As to this clone: At one end, the junction sequence differs from germline, possibly due to a read error. Other DNA sequences within the sample encode an identical CDR3. This chain uses TRBV4-1 with TRBJ2-7; the match to TRBD1 covers 8 bases. CDR1 is MGHRA and CDR2 is YSYEKL in the germline V gene. The CDR3 consists of 16 residues. CDR3: CASSHPWDRTSYEQYF. CDR3 in DNA: TGCGCCAGCAGCCACCCCTGGGACAGGACTTCCTACGAACAGTACTTC.

This rearrangement joins TRBV27 to TRBJ2-7, with 9 bases fitting TRBD2. The V gene's germline CDR1 is MNHEY and CDR2 SMNVEV (reference sequence). This CDR3 spans 16 amino acids. The trim removed 6 bases at V and 2 bases at J, leaving 11 bases unmatched. The CDR3 loop is CASSFSGGEKAYEQYF. The CDR3 bases are TGTGCCAGCAGCTTTAGCGGGGGAGAAAAGGCCTACGAGCAGTACTTC.

The chain uses TRBV5-6 and TRBJ2-7; perhaps TRBD1 as D (5 bases). V was pared by 1 base and J by 6 bases, with 17 bases between. Per germline, CDR1 SGHDT and CDR2 YYEEEE. This CDR3 comprises 15 residues. CDR3 coding DNA: TGTGCCAGCAGCTTGCTCACAGGCAGGCCTTCCGAGCAGTACTTC. It encodes CASSLLTGRPSEQYF.

CDR3 nucleotides: TGTGCCAGCAGTTTAGTTCCTAGACCAGATACGCAGTATTTT. Protein sequence: CASSLVPRPDTQYF. This rearrangement joins TRBV27 to TRBJ2-3; D ambiguous. From germline, CDR1 is MNHEY and CDR2 SMNVEV (reference sequence). The V gene lost 2 bases and the J gene lost 4 bases, with 10 bases spanning the gap. The CDR3 contains 14 residues.

The chain employs TRBV27 and TRBJ1-2; TRBD1 matches 12 bases. After removal of 5 bases from V and 4 bases from J, the junction contained 14 bases not matched to a gene. CDR3 size: 18 residues. Germline CDR1 reads MNHEY; CDR2 reads SMNVEV (reference sequence). CDR3 bases: TGTGCCAGCAGTCTTGGCGGGACAGGGGGCTTCCTAGGCTATGGCTACACCTTC. Protein sequence: CASSLGGTGGFLGYGYTF.

The chain has TRBV13 and TRBJ2-3, with TRBD2 identical over 8 bases. The CDR3 consists of 15 residues. Looked up from germline, CDR1 is PRHDT and CDR2 is FYEKMQ (reference sequence). Losses at the gene ends were 5 bases for V and 3 bases for J; bases not matched to a gene: 7. CDR3 loop: CASSPRGGLTDTQYF. CDR3 bases: TGTGCCAGCAGCCCCCGGGGGGGCCTTACAGATACGCAGTATTTT.

The chain is built from TRBV7-6 and TRBJ2-7; 7 nucleotides agree with TRBD1. The CDR3 consists of 13 residues. The V gene end was trimmed by 5 bases and the J gene end by 4 bases; junction bases not matched to a gene: 5. The germline V gene has CDR1 SGHVS and CDR2 FNYEAQ. CDR3 sequence reads: CASSIGQEYEQYF. The CDR3 DNA reads TGTGCCAGCAGCATAGGACAGGAGTACGAGCAGTACTTC.

The chain uses TRBV4-1 and TRBJ2-5; TRBD2 matches 7 bases. The V and J ends lost 2 bases and 5 bases, in that order; junction bases with no gene match: 11. The germline V gene has CDR1 MGHRA and CDR2 YSYEKL. The CDR3 consists of 16 residues. As DNA, the CDR3 is TGCGCCAGCAGCCAACCAATGAGCGGGATCCTGGAGACCCAGTACTTC. This sequence encodes CASSQPMSGILETQYF.

The chain recombines TRBV5-6 with TRBJ1-5, with 7 positions matching TRBD1. Germline lookup yields CDR1 SGHDT and CDR2 YYEEEE. V trimming: 0 bases; J trimming: 0 bases; junction bases outside the gene matches: 0. CDR3 size: 15 residues. The CDR3 nucleotides are TGTGCCAGCAGCTTGGGACAGGGTAGCAATCAGCCCCAGCATTTT. Amino acid sequence: CASSLGQGSNQPQHF.

The CDR3 here is CASSYSEESEQFF. The CDR3 DNA reads as TGTGCCAGCAGTTACAGCGAAGAGAGTGAGCAGTTCTTC. This sequence joins TRBV6-4 and TRBJ2-1; D not resolved. CDR3 length: 13 residues. The V and J ends lost 5 bases and 9 bases respectively, with 14 bases between them. Germline V lookup: CDR1 MRHNA, CDR2 SNTAGT.

The sample holds a few counts of this clone. V gene TRBV4-1 combines with J gene TRBJ2-1; TRBD2 matches 9 bases. The CDR3 loop spans 16 amino acids. With V trimmed by 4 bases and J by 7 bases, 11 bases remained unmatched. Per the germline V gene, CDR1 is MGHRA and CDR2 is YSYEKL. CDR3 sequence (DNA): TGCGCCAGCAGCCTCACGGCTAGCGGGGTATTTAATGAGCAGTTCTTC. Its protein is CASSLTASGVFNEQFF.

This chain joins TRBV7-9 and TRBJ2-1, with 12 bases identical to TRBD2. Trimming cost V 4 bases and J 6 bases; bases outside gene matches: 4. Germline V gene lookup returns CDR1 SEHNR and CDR2 FQNEAQ (reference sequence). The CDR3 has 15 amino acids. For the CDR3, the DNA is TGTGCCAGCAGCTCGACTAGCGGGGGTGCCAATGAGCAGTTCTTC. As protein: CASSSTSGGANEQFF.

The chain combines TRBV7-8 with TRBJ2-1, with a weak D call TRBD2 (7 bases). Germline V gene sequence: CDR1 SGHVS, CDR2 FQNEAQ. The CDR3 covers 15 residues. Between the trimmed V and J ends, which lost 2 bases and 2 bases, there was a span of 10 bases. The CDR3, as DNA: TGTGCCAGCAGCTTATGGGGGGGCACCTACAATGAGCAGTTCTTC. Protein product: CASSLWGGTYNEQFF.

The V call is TRBV2, the J call TRBJ2-7, with TRBD2 as a possible D gene (7 bases). Trimming stripped 7 bases from V and 4 bases from J, with 26 bases between. Germline CDR1 SNHLY, CDR2 FYNNEI. CDR3 length equals 17 residues. CDR3 bases: TGTGCCAGCACCCGGGACTTCTTTGGGGAGGGGGGATACGAGCAGTACTTC. It translates to CASTRDFFGEGGYEQYF.

The sample holds a few counts of this clone. This chain uses TRBV5-6 with TRBJ1-2; D gene unclear. Germline CDR1 SGHDT, CDR2 YYEEEE. The CDR3 has 13 amino acids. Trimming shortened V by 1 base and J by 7 bases, and 11 bases separated the two germline ends. As DNA, the CDR3 is TGTGCCAGCAGCTTGAACAGAGTAGGTGGCTACACCTTC. Encoded protein: CASSLNRVGGYTF.

CDR3 sequence reads: CASTPSVWAPDTQYF. DNA for the CDR3: TGTGCCAGCACCCCTAGCGTCTGGGCCCCAGATACGCAGTATTTT. The chain uses TRBV9 and TRBJ2-3; D might be TRBD2 (6 bases). V was trimmed by 6 bases and J by 4 bases, leaving 18 bases between them. Germline CDR1 SGDLS, CDR2 YYNGEE. This CDR3 is 15 amino acids long. Full variable domain (remainder filled in from reference TRBV9 and TRBJ2-3): DSGVTQTPKHLITATGQRVTLRCSPRSGDLSVYWYQQSLDQGLQFLIQYYNGEERAKGNILERFSAQQFPDLHSELNLSSLELGDSALYFCASTPSVWAPDTQYFGPGTRLTVL.

The rearrangement joins TRBV2 to TRBJ2-3; 8 bases fit TRBD1. With 1 base clipped from V and 3 bases from J, the junction kept 9 bases outside the gene matches. This CDR3 is 17 amino acids long. Germline V CDR1 and CDR2: SNHLY, FYNNEI. The chain's CDR3 is CASSEVHGQGWTDTQYF. The CDR3 DNA is TGTGCCAGCAGTGAAGTCCACGGACAGGGCTGGACAGATACGCAGTATTTT.

CDR3 nucleotides: TGTGCCAGCAGCTTCGGCGAGGACACTGAAGCTTTCTTT. Translation gives CASSFGEDTEAFF. The chain uses TRBV5-6 and TRBJ1-1; D gene unclear. The CDR3 loop spans 13 amino acids. CDR1 SGHDT and CDR2 YYEEEE come from the germline V gene. The V end was cut by 2 bases, the J end by 3 bases, with 8 bases between. The whole variable domain, remainder taken from reference TRBV5-6 and TRBJ1-1, is DAGVTQSPTHLIKTRGQQVTLRCSPKSGHDTVSWYQQALGQGPQFIFQYYEEEERQRGNFPDRFSGHQFPNYSSELNVNALLLGDSALYLCASSFGEDTEAFFGQGTRLTVV.

The chain employs TRBV10-3 and TRBJ2-7; TRBD2 matches 8 bases. Per the germline V gene, CDR1 is ENHRY and CDR2 is SYGVKD. Trimming cost V 2 bases and J 3 bases; bases outside gene matches: 0. This CDR3 spans 13 amino acids. CDR3 sequence (DNA): TGTGCCATCAGTGAGCGGGGGGGCTACGAGCAGTACTTC. Translating gives CAISERGGYEQYF.

The J gene is TRBJ1-1, the V gene TRBV5-6, with 7 positions matching TRBD1. Germline assignment: CDR1 SGHDT and CDR2 YYEEEE. Trimming at V came to 3 bases and at J to 5 bases, leaving 13 bases not matched to a gene. The CDR3 has 16 residues. The CDR3 nucleotides are TGTGCCAGCAGCTGGTCCGGGACAGAAGTACGAACTGAAGCTTTCTTT. Its translation is CASSWSGTEVRTEAFF.

This chain joins TRBV6-5 and TRBJ2-1; D unclear. Germline loops: CDR1 MNHEY, CDR2 SVGAGI. The CDR3 length is 14 residues. V was trimmed by 2 bases and J by 6 bases, leaving 11 bases between them. For the CDR3, the DNA is TGTGCCAGCAGTTACGGTTCGGGTTTCAATGAGCAGTTCTTC. The encoded protein is CASSYGSGFNEQFF.

In the case of this clone: Other DNA sequences within the sample encode an identical CDR3. The V and J genes are TRBV7-6 and TRBJ1-2; weak D call: TRBD1 (5 bases). This CDR3 has 15 residues. In germline, CDR1 is SGHVS, CDR2 FNYEAQ. Between the trimmed V and J ends, which lost 6 bases and 4 bases, there was a span of 18 bases. The chain's CDR3 is CASSSNQPGGYGYTF. The DNA of the CDR3 is TGTGCCAGCAGTTCCAACCAACCGGGGGGCTATGGCTACACCTTC.

The gene calls are TRBV6-5 and TRBJ2-1; D gene unclear. The germline CDR1 and CDR2 sequences are MNHEY and SVGAGI. Trimming removed 2 bases from V and 4 bases from J, with 6 bases in between. The CDR3 loop spans 13 amino acids. The CDR3: CASSYGPYNEQFF. CDR3 coding DNA: TGTGCCAGCAGTTACGGGCCTTACAATGAGCAGTTCTTC.

The rearrangement joins TRBV11-3 to TRBJ2-1; TRBD1 is a possible D gene (5 bases). Germline-derived CDR1 and CDR2 are SGHNT and YENEEA. Trimming took off 1 base at V and 3 bases at J, with 10 bases between the two ends. This CDR3 is 15 amino acids long. CDR3 DNA sequence: TGTGCCAGCAGCTTAGGTCGGACATTCTACAATGAGCAGTTCTTC. Protein: CASSLGRTFYNEQFF.

This clone has just a few counts. This chain joins TRBV6-5 and TRBJ1-1; a possible D gene is TRBD1 (5 bases). CDR1 is MNHEY and CDR2 is SVGAGI in the germline V gene. The CDR3 has 13 residues. Between the trimmed V and J ends, which lost 7 bases and 5 bases, there was a span of 14 bases. The CDR3 nucleotides are TGTGCCAGCACCCTCTACGGGGGAACTGAAGCTTTCTTT. Encoded protein: CASTLYGGTEAFF.